The present T cell receptor beta chain was sequenced within a study of T cells in Graves' hyperthyroidism and ophthalmopathy. About the research overall: Sampling of peripheral blood happened at initial diagnosis, prior to any treatment.

Patients were excluded for uncontrolled infection, other autoimmune disease, pregnancy or lactation. The CDR3 consists of 14 residues. V gave up 6 bases and J gave up 2 bases, with 14 bases separating them. Germline V gene sequence: CDR1 KGHSH, CDR2 LQKENI. Authors of the study amplified TCR beta CDR3 regions from RNA transcripts. The TCR CDR3 was amplified in a first-round RT-PCR using the HTBI primer set. One entry per CDR3 protein, called by TCRdb with MiXCR from the multiplex PCR reads. Among 340,000 or so distinct CDR3 sequences listed, about 20% were seen once. This clonotype was counted at least ten times.

The clonotype originates from a woman in her fifties or sixties with Graves' hyperthyroidism. Material for sequencing was blood. The V gene is TRBV18, the J gene TRBJ2-7; TRBD2 might be the D (5 bases). The CDR3 DNA reads TGTGCCAGCTCCCCGAGGGCCGGTCCCTACGAGCAGTACGTC. This gives the protein CASSPRAGPYEQYV.